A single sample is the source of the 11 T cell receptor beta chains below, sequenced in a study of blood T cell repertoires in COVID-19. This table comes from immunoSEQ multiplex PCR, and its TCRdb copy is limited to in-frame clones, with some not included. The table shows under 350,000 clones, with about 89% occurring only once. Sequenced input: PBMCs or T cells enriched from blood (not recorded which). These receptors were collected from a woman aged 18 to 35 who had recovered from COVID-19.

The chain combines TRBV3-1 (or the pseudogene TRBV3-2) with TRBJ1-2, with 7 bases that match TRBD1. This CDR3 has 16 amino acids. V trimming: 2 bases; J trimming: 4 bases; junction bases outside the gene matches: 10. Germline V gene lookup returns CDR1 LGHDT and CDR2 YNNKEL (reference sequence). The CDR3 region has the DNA TGTGCCAGCAGCCAACATGGGGACAGCCTCGTCTATGGCTACACCTTC. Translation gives CASSQHGDSLVYGYTF.

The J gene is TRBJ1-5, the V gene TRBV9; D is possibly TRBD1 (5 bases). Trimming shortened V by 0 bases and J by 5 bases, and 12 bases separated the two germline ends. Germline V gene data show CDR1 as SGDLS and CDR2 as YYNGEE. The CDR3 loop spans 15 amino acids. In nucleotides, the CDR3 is TGTGCCAGCAGCGTAGATGGGGCAGTGGATCAGCCCCAGCATTTT. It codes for CASSVDGAVDQPQHF. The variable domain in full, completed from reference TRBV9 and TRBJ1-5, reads DSGVTQTPKHLITATGQRVTLRCSPRSGDLSVYWYQQSLDQGLQFLIQYYNGEERAKGNILERFSAQQFPDLHSELNLSSLELGDSALYFCASSVDGAVDQPQHFGDGTRLSIL.

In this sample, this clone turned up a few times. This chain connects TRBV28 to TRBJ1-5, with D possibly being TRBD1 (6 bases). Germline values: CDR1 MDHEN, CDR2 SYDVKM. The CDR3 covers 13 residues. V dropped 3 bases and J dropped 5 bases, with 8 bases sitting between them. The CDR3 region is CASSFTGHQPQHF. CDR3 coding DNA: TGTGCCAGCAGTTTCACAGGGCATCAGCCCCAGCATTTT.

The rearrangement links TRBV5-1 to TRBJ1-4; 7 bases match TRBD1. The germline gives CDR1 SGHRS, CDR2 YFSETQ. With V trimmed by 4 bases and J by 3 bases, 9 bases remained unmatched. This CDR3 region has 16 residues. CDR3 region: CASSRGDRQSNEKLFF. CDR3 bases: TGCGCCAGCAGCCGTGGGGACAGACAATCTAATGAAAAACTGTTTTTT.

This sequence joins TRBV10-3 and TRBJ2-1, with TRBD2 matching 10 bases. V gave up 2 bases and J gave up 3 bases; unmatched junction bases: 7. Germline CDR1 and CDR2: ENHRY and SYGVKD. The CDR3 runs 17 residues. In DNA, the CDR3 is TGTGCCATCAGTGAGAGTACTAGCGGGGATTACTACAATGAGCAGTTCTTC. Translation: CAISESTSGDYYNEQFF.

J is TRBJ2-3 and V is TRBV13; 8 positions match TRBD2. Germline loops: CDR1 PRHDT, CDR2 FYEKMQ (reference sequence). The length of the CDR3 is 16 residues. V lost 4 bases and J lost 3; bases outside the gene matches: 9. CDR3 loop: CASSSRLAKITDTQYF. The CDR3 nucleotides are TGTGCCAGCAGCTCGAGACTAGCGAAAATTACAGATACGCAGTATTTT.

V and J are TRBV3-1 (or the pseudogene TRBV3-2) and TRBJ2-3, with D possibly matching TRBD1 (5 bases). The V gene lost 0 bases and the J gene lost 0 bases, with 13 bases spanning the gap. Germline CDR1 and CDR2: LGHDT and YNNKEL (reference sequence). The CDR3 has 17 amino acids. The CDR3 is CASSQDSSRVSTDTQYF. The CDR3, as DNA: TGTGCCAGCAGCCAAGATTCAAGCAGGGTGAGCACAGATACGCAGTATTTT.

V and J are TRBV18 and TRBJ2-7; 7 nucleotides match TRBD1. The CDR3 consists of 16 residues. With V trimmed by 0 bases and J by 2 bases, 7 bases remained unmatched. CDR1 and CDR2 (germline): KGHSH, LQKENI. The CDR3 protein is CASSPPRRDSPYEQYF. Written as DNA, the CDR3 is TGTGCCAGCTCACCACCTCGCCGGGACAGTCCCTACGAGCAGTACTTC.

This CDR3 is CASSLVYEGQYF. The CDR3 DNA sequence: TGTGCCAGCAGCTTAGTTTATGAGGGGCAGTACTTC. The chain couples TRBV7-8 to TRBJ2-7; D perhaps matches TRBD2 (5 bases). V was cut by 1 base and J by 9 bases, with 10 bases left in between. This CDR3 spans 12 amino acids. The germline CDR1 and CDR2 sequences are SGHVS and FQNEAQ. Variable domain in full (rest from reference TRBV7-8 and TRBJ2-7): GAGVSQSPRYKVAKRGQDVALRCDPISGHVSLFWYQQALGQGPEFLTYFQNEAQLDKSGLPSDRFFAERPEGSVSTLKIQRTQQEDSAVYLCASSLVYEGQYFGPGTRLTVT.

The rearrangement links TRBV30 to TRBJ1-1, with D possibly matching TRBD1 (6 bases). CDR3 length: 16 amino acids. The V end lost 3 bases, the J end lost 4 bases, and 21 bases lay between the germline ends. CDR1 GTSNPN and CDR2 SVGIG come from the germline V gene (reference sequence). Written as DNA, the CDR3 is TGTGCCTGGAGGGCCGAGGCTGGGGGCTATGGCACTGAAGCTTTCTTT. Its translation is CAWRAEAGGYGTEAFF. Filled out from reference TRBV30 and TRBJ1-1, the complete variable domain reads SQTIHQWPATLVQPVGSPLSLECTVEGTSNPNLYWYRQAAGRGLQLLFYSVGIGQISSEVPQNLSASRPQDRQFILSSKKLLLSDSGFYLCAWRAEAGGYGTEAFFGQGTRLTVV.

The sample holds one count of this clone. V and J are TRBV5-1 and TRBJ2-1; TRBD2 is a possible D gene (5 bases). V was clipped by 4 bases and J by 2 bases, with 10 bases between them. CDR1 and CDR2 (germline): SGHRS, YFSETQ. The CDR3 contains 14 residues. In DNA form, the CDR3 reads TGCGCCAGCAGCGGGAGCAAGGCCTACAATGAGCAGTTCTTC. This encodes CASSGSKAYNEQFF.